A selection of T cell receptor beta chains follows, all from one sample in a study of post-analysis software for immune sequencing data. Each CDR3 protein gets one entry after TCRdb re-called the PCR reads with MiXCR. Of roughly 650,000 distinct CDR3 sequences detected, over 45% appear once; the ten largest clones hold approximately 11%. Sequenced sample: blood. The receptors stem from a girl aged 2 to 9 with multiple sclerosis. Both conserved end residues are part of each CDR3. Each record gives: D gene, clone size, J gene, V gene, CDR3 protein, CDR3 DNA. D genes are given only for firm matches. The listing skips clone size in some rows; elsewhere it reads once, few, many or a size class.

TRBD2 - TRBJ2-3 TRBV9 CASSARGATSGGTDTQYF TGTGCCAGCAGCGCCCGGGGGGCGACTAGCGGAGGGACAGATACGCAGTATTTT
- - TRBJ2-3 TRBV21-1 CASTSGGAADTQYF TGTGCCAGCACCTCCGGGGGCGCGGCAGATACGCAGTATTTT
TRBD1 - TRBJ2-2 TRBV29-1 CSAATGANTGELFF TGCAGCGCCGCGACAGGGGCGAACACCGGGGAGCTGTTTTTT
- - TRBJ2-7 TRBV21-1 CASSKAPAIGPPEQYF TGTGCCAGCAGCAAAGCGCCGGCTATCGGGCCGCCCGAGCAGTACTTC
TRBD2 - TRBJ2-1 TRBV7-2 CASLGTAGGSYNEQFF TGTGCCAGCTTAGGGACAGCGGGGGGATCTTACAATGAGCAGTTCTTC
- few TRBJ2-1 TRBV5-1 CASSLMIADEQFF TGCGCCAGCAGCTTGATGATAGCGGATGAGCAGTTCTTC
- - TRBJ1-5 TRBV12-3/TRBV12-4 CASSSTGQGQPQHF TGTGCCAGCAGTTCAACAGGGCAGGGTCAGCCCCAGCATTTT
TRBD2 - TRBJ2-2 TRBV3-1 CASSHSGGLVSGELFF TGTGCCAGCAGCCACTCGGGGGGACTAGTTTCCGGGGAGCTGTTTTTT
TRBD1 - TRBJ2-1 TRBV18 CASSPETDRGANNEQFF TGTGCCAGCTCACCGGAAACGGACAGGGGGGCCAACAATGAGCAGTTCTTC
- - TRBJ2-7 TRBV5-1 CASSLPTEEYEQYF TGCGCCAGCAGCTTACCGACAGAGGAATACGAGCAGTACTTC
- few TRBJ1-5 TRBV20-1 CSASPQGGYSNQPQHF TGCAGTGCTAGCCCGCAAGGGGGTTATAGCAATCAGCCCCAGCATTTT
TRBD2 - TRBJ2-1 TRBV7-9 CASSLVGLADYDEQFF TGTGCCAGCAGCTTAGTAGGACTAGCGGACTACGATGAGCAGTTCTTC
- - TRBJ1-2 TRBV7-9 CASSSIPTGNYGYTF TGTGCCAGTAGCTCGATACCAACAGGGAACTATGGCTACACCTTC
- - TRBJ1-1 TRBV20-1 CSGPHQGTEAFF TGCAGTGGGCCTCATCAGGGAACTGAAGCTTTCTTT
- - TRBJ2-7 TRBV10-3 CAISESGAGWGFEQYF TGTGCCATCAGTGAGTCCGGGGCAGGGTGGGGTTTCGAGCAGTACTTC
TRBD1 few TRBJ2-5 TRBV6-5 CASSRGTGRVETQYF TGTGCCAGCAGCCGCGGGACAGGGCGTGTGGAGACCCAGTACTTC
TRBD1 - TRBJ1-2 TRBV7-2 CASSSTGGGGYTF TGTGCCAGCAGTTCCACAGGGGGCGGTGGCTACACCTTC
- - TRBJ2-7 TRBV20-1 CSAREISRSYEQYF TGCAGTGCTAGAGAAATATCTAGGTCCTACGAGCAGTACTTC
- - TRBJ1-2 TRBV9 CASSVGSGAGYTF TGTGCCAGCAGCGTAGGTTCTGGGGCTGGCTACACCTTC
TRBD2 - TRBJ2-7 TRBV10-3 CAISERVRLAAYNEQYF TGTGCCATCAGTGAGAGGGTGCGGCTAGCGGCATACAATGAGCAGTACTTC
TRBD2 - TRBJ2-1 TRBV27 CASSLFETSGNDEQFF TGTGCCAGCAGTTTATTCGAGACTAGCGGGAACGATGAGCAGTTCTTC
TRBD2 - TRBJ2-7 TRBV6-6 CASSGTSGSYGQYF TGTGCCAGCAGCGGTACTAGCGGGTCCTACGGGCAGTACTTC
TRBD1 few TRBJ2-3 TRBV29-1 CSAVDRGNADTQYF TGCAGCGCCGTGGACAGGGGGAACGCAGATACGCAGTATTTT
- - TRBJ2-5 TRBV20-1 CSARPLGGFQETQYF TGCAGTGCTAGACCCCTAGGGGGGTTCCAAGAGACCCAGTACTTC
- - TRBJ2-1 TRBV5-1 CASSLEGALGYNEQFF TGCGCCAGCAGCTTGGAAGGGGCCCTGGGGTACAATGAGCAGTTCTTC
TRBD2 - TRBJ2-5 TRBV5-1 CASSSSTSGAPETQYF TGCGCCAGCAGCTCCTCGACTAGCGGAGCACCGGAGACCCAGTACTTC
- - TRBJ2-1 TRBV12-3/TRBV12-4 CASSYGPGEQFF TGTGCCAGCAGCTATGGTCCAGGTGAGCAGTTCTTC
TRBD2 - TRBJ2-7 TRBV6-6 CASSYLASGSYEQYF TGTGCCAGCAGTTACCTGGCTAGCGGGAGTTACGAGCAGTACTTC
- - TRBJ1-2 TRBV18 CASSPDGMQGYGYTF TGTGCCAGCTCACCGGACGGGATGCAGGGCTATGGCTACACCTTC
- - TRBJ2-1 TRBV20-1 CSARQDSYNEQFF TGCAGTGCTAGACAGGACTCCTACAATGAGCAGTTCTTC
TRBD2 once TRBJ2-1 TRBV20-1 CSPLAGGSYNEQFF TGCAGCCCCCTAGCGGGAGGCTCCTACAATGAGCAGTTCTTC
TRBD2 - TRBJ2-3 TRBV6-1 CASSQQGLAGGQDTQYF TGTGCCAGCAGCCAACAAGGACTAGCAGGAGGACAAGATACGCAGTATTTT
- - TRBJ2-7 TRBV3-1 CASSPQGRSREQYF TGTGCCAGCAGCCCACAAGGACGCAGTCGCGAGCAGTACTTC
TRBD2 once TRBJ2-3 TRBV10-3 CAISESRRSGGHTDTQYF TGTGCCATCAGTGAGTCGAGGCGGAGCGGGGGTCACACAGATACGCAGTATTTT
TRBD1 few TRBJ1-2 TRBV6-6 CASRLRQGAPGYTF TGTGCCAGCAGATTAAGACAGGGGGCGCCTGGCTACACCTTC
- - TRBJ1-2 TRBV29-1 CSGVGPLGYTF TGCAGCGGTGTAGGGCCCCTCGGCTACACCTTC
- - TRBJ1-1 TRBV27 CASSPSGTGEAFF TGTGCCAGCAGTCCCTCCGGGACGGGTGAAGCTTTCTTT
- - TRBJ2-3 TRBV27 CASTKQRVADTQYF TGTGCCAGCACTAAACAGAGGGTGGCAGATACGCAGTATTTT
- - TRBJ2-5 TRBV9 CASSLRSMGGRGVRETQYF TGTGCCAGCAGCCTCCGATCCATGGGGGGCAGGGGGGTACGAGAGACCCAGTACTTC
TRBD2 - TRBJ2-5 TRBV7-2 CASRIHAGGQNQETQYF TGTGCCAGCAGAATCCACGCGGGGGGGCAGAACCAAGAGACCCAGTACTTC
- - TRBJ1-5 TRBV6-6 CAGSRQSNQPQHF TGTGCCGGCAGTAGACAGTCGAATCAGCCCCAGCATTTT
TRBD1 - TRBJ2-7 TRBV7-2 CASSFGTGREQYF TGTGCCAGCAGCTTCGGGACAGGGCGGGAGCAGTACTTC
- - TRBJ2-6 TRBV5-1 CASSLAISTGANVLTF TGCGCCAGCAGCTTGGCCATCAGTACTGGGGCCAACGTCCTGACTTTC
TRBD1 - TRBJ2-1 TRBV3-1 CASSPRPDRGGNEQFF TGTGCCAGCAGCCCGCGGCCGGACAGGGGAGGCAATGAGCAGTTCTTC
- - TRBJ2-3 TRBV21-1 CASSKGVHKLAITNTQYF TGTGCCAGCAGCAAAGGAGTACATAAGCTAGCGATCACAAATACGCAGTATTTT
TRBD1 - TRBJ1-1 TRBV5-5 CASSHDLTGINTEAFF TGTGCCAGCAGCCATGACTTGACAGGGATAAACACTGAAGCTTTCTTT
TRBD1 - TRBJ2-5 TRBV2 CASSASELDRGETQYF TGTGCCAGCAGTGCCTCTGAACTGGACAGGGGAGAGACCCAGTACTTC
- - TRBJ2-1 TRBV5-1 CASSLDGNGYNEQFF TGCGCCAGCAGCTTGGACGGGAACGGCTACAATGAGCAGTTCTTC
- few TRBJ2-3 TRBV21-1 CATKSSGLRDTQYF TGTGCCACGAAGTCTTCGGGGCTGAGAGATACGCAGTATTTT
TRBD2 few TRBJ2-1 TRBV6-4 CASSPGGQSIEQFF TGTGCCAGCAGTCCGGGGGGGCAGAGTATTGAGCAGTTCTTC